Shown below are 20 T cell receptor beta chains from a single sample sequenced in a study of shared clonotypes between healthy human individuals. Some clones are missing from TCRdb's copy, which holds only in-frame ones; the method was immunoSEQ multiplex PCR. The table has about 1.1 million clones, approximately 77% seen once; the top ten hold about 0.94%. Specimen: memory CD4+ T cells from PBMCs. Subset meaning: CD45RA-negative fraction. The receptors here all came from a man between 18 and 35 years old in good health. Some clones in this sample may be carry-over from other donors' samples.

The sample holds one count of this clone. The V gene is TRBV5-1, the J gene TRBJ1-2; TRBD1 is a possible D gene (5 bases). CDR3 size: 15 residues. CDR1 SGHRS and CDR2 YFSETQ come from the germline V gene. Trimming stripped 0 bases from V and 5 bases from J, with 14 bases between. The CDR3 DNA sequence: TGCGCCAGCAGCTTGGACAGACAGCCTATTTATGGCTACACCTTC. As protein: CASSLDRQPIYGYTF.

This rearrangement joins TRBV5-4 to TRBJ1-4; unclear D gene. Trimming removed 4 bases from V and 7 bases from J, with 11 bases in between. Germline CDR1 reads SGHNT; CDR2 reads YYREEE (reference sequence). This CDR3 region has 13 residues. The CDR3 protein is CASSLERVEKLFF. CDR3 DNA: TGTGCCAGCAGCCTAGAGAGGGTTGAAAAACTGTTTTTT.

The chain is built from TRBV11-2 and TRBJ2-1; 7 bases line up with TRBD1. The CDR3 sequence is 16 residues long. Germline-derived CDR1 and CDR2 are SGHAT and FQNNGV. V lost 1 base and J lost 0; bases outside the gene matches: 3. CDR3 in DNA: TGTGCCAGCAGCTTAGGGACAGGCAGCTCCTACAATGAGCAGTTCTTC. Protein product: CASSLGTGSSYNEQFF.

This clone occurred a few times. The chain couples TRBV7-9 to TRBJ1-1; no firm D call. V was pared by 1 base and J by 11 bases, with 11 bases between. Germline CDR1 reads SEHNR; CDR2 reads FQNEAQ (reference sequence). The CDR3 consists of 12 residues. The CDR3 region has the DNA TGTGCCAGCAGCTTAGGTGCGTTAGTCGCTTTCTTT. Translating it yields CASSLGALVAFF.

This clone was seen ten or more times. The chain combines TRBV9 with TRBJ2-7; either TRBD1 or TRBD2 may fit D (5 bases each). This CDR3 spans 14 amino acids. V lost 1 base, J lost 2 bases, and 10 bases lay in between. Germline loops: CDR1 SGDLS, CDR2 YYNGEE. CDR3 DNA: TGTGCCAGCAGCGTATCGGGGACGACCTACGAGCAGTACTTC. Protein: CASSVSGTTYEQYF.

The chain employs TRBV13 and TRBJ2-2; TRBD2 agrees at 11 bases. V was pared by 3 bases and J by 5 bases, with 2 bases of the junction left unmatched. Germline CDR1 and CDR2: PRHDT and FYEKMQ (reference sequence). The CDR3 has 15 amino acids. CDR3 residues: CASSFTSGRTGELFF. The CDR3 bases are TGTGCCAGCAGCTTTACTAGCGGGAGAACCGGGGAGCTGTTTTTT.

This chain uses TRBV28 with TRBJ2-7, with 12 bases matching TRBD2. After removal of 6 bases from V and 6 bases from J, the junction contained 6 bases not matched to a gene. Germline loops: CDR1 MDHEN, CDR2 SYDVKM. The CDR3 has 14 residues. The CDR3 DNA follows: TGTGCCAGCAGCCGACTAGCGGGAGTCTTCGAGCAGTACTTC. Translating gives CASSRLAGVFEQYF.

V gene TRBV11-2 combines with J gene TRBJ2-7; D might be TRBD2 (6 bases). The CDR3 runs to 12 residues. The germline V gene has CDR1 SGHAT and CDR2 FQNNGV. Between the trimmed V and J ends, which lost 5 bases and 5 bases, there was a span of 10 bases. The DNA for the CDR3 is TGTGCCAGCAGCAGTACGGGGGACGAGCAGTACTTC. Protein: CASSSTGDEQYF.

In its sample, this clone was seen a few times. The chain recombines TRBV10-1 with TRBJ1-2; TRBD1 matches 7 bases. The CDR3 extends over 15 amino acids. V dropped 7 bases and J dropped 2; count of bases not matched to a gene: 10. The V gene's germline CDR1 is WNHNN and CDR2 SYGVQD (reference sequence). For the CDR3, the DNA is TGCGCCAGCAACCTGGACAGGCGGAAAAACTATGGCTACACCTTC. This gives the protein CASNLDRRKNYGYTF.

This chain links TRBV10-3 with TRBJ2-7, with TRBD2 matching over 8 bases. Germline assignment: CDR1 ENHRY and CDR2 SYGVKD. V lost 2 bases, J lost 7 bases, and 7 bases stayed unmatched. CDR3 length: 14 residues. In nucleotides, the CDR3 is TGTGCCATCAGTGAGGTAGCGGGACTTTGGGAGCAGTACTTC. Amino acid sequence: CAISEVAGLWEQYF.

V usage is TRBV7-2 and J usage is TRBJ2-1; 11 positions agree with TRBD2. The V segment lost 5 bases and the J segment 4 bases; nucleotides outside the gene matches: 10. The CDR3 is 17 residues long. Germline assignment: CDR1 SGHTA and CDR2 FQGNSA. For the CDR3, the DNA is TGTGCCAGCAGCCTACTAATGGGACTAGCGGTATACAATGAGCAGTTCTTC. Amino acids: CASSLLMGLAVYNEQFF.

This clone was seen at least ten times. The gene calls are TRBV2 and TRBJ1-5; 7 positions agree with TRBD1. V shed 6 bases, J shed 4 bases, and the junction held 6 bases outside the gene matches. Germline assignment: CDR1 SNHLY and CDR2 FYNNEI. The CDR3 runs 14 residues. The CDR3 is CASRERGLNQPQHF. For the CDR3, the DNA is TGTGCCAGCAGGGAAAGGGGGCTAAATCAGCCCCAGCATTTT.

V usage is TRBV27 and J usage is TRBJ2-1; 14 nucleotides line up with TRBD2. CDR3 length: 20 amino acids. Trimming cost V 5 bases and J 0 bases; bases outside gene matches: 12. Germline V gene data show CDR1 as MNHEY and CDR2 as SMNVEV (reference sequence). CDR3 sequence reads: CASSNPGLAGAASSYNEQFF. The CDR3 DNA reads TGTGCCAGCAGTAACCCGGGACTAGCGGGAGCCGCCAGCTCCTACAATGAGCAGTTCTTC.

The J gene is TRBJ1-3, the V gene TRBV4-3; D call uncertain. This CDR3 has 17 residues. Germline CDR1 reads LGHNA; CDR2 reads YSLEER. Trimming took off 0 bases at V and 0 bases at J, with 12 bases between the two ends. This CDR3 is CASSQELAGLSGNTIYF. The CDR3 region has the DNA TGCGCCAGCAGCCAAGAGTTGGCAGGTCTCTCTGGAAACACCATATATTTT.

The CDR3 sequence is CAWSSILESPLHF. The CDR3 region has the DNA TGTGCCTGGAGTTCTATTCTGGAGTCACCCCTCCACTTT. V usage is TRBV30 and J usage is TRBJ1-6; D uncertain. The V end was cut by 2 bases, the J end by 10 bases, with 12 bases between. This CDR3 is 13 amino acids long. Germline V lookup: CDR1 GTSNPN, CDR2 SVGIG (reference sequence). Looking up the rest from reference TRBV30 and TRBJ1-6 gives the full variable domain: SQTIHQWPATLVQPVGSPLSLECTVEGTSNPNLYWYRQAAGRGLQLLFYSVGIGQISSEVPQNLSASRPQDRQFILSSKKLLLSDSGFYLCAWSSILESPLHFGNGTRLTVT.

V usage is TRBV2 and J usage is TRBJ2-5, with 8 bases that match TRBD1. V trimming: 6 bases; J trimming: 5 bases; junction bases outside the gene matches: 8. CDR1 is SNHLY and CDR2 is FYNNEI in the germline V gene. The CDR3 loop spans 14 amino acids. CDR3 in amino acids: CASSGTGLRETQYF. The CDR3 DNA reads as TGTGCCAGCAGCGGGACAGGCCTTAGGGAGACCCAGTACTTC. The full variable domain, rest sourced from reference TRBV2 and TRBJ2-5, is EPEVTQTPSHQVTQMGQEVILRCVPISNHLYFYWYRQILGQKVEFLVSFYNNEISEKSEIFDDQFSVERPDGSNFTLKIRSTKLEDSAMYFCASSGTGLRETQYFGPGTRLLVL.

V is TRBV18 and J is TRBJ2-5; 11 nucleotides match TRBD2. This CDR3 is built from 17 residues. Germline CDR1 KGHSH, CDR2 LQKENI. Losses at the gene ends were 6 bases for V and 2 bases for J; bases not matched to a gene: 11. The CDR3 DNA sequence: TGTGCCAGCTCCGCCCGGGCGGGACTAGCGGCGCAAGAGACCCAGTACTTC. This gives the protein CASSARAGLAAQETQYF.

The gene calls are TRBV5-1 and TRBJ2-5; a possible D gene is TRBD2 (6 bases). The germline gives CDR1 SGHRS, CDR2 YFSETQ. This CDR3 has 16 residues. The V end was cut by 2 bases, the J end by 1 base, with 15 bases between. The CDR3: CASSFGIAEGQETQYF. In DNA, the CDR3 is TGCGCCAGCAGCTTTGGAATAGCGGAGGGCCAAGAGACCCAGTACTTC.

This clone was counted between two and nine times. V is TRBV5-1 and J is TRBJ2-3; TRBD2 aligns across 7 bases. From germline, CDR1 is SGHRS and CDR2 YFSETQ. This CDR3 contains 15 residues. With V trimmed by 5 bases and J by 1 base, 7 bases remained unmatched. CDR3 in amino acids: CASSPGGGRTDTQYF. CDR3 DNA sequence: TGCGCCAGCAGTCCCGGGGGAGGGCGCACAGATACGCAGTATTTT.

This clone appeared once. The CDR3 DNA follows: TGTGCCAGTAGTCCGACCGGGGGGGTCATCGAGCAGTACTTC. It yields the protein CASSPTGGVIEQYF. The chain employs TRBV19 and TRBJ2-7, with 8 bases fitting TRBD2. In germline, CDR1 is LNHDA, CDR2 SQIVND (reference sequence). The CDR3 covers 14 residues. V was clipped by 5 bases and J by 6 bases; unmatched bases: 9. The full variable domain, with the rest looked up from reference TRBV19 and TRBJ2-7, is DGGITQSPKYLFRKEGQNVTLSCEQNLNHDAMYWYRQDPGQGLRLIYYSQIVNDFQKGDIAEGYSVSREKKESFPLTVTSAQKNPTAFYLCASSPTGGVIEQYFGPGTRLTVT.